A single sample is the source of the 18 T cell receptor beta chains below, sequenced in a study of OX40 agonist ivuxolimab in advanced cancers. Profiling relied on immunoSEQ multiplex PCR, and the TCRdb table lists in-frame clones only, not all of them. The table has 50,000 to 55,000 clones, over 75% seen once; the top ten hold 0.69%. Material: CD4+ or CD8+ T cells sorted from blood, obtained in a trial of the OX40 agonist ivuxolimab. The receptors derive from an adult with an advanced solid tumor such as melanoma, head and neck, liver or kidney cancer.

The chain joins TRBV9 to TRBJ2-1, with 9 bases identical to TRBD2. Losses at the gene ends were 0 bases for V and 7 bases for J; bases not matched to a gene: 5. Germline CDR1 SGDLS, CDR2 YYNGEE. The CDR3 has 15 amino acids. The CDR3 spells CASSVDAGGPNEQFF. In nucleotides, the CDR3 is TGTGCCAGCAGCGTAGATGCGGGGGGGCCGAATGAGCAGTTCTTC.

The gene calls are TRBV5-4 and TRBJ2-5; D is ambiguous. The CDR3 has 15 residues. The germline gives CDR1 SGHNT, CDR2 YYREEE (reference sequence). The V end lost 0 bases, the J end lost 5 bases, and 14 bases lay between the germline ends. CDR3 DNA sequence: TGTGCCAGCAGCTTGGTCCCTACCGTGGTCGAGACCCAGTACTTC. Protein product: CASSLVPTVVETQYF.

The chain employs TRBV9 and TRBJ2-2; D gene unclear. The CDR3 extends over 13 amino acids. Germline V lookup: CDR1 SGDLS, CDR2 YYNGEE. V was clipped by 0 bases and J by 3 bases, with 3 bases between them. The CDR3 protein is CASSVDHTGELFF. The CDR3 DNA reads TGTGCCAGCAGCGTAGATCACACCGGGGAGCTGTTTTTT.

The rearrangement uses TRBV5-1 and TRBJ2-1; either TRBD1 or TRBD2 may supply D (5 bases each). Trimming took 4 bases from V and 8 from J, leaving 13 bases between them. This CDR3 is 13 amino acids long. CDR1 and CDR2 from the germline V gene are SGHRS and YFSETQ. The CDR3 here is CASSVARGYEQFF. CDR3 coding DNA: TGCGCCAGCAGCGTTGCGAGGGGCTATGAGCAGTTCTTC.

The chain uses TRBV2 and TRBJ1-6; D remains ambiguous. Trimming removed 3 bases at V and 8 bases at J, with 8 bases between. This CDR3 is 13 amino acids long. Germline V gives CDR1 SNHLY, CDR2 FYNNEI. The CDR3 here is CASSDGEDSPLHF. In DNA form, the CDR3 reads TGTGCCAGCAGTGACGGAGAGGATTCACCCCTCCACTTT.

The chain couples TRBV29-1 to TRBJ1-1, with D perhaps matching TRBD1 (5 bases). The CDR3 is 12 amino acids. Germline values: CDR1 SQVTM, CDR2 ANQGSEA. This chain's CDR3 is CGGRLGNTEAFF. CDR3 DNA: TGCGGGGGTCGCCTCGGGAACACTGAAGCTTTCTTT.

This sequence joins TRBV19 and TRBJ1-5; maybe TRBD1 (5 bases). The V gene lost 4 bases and the J gene lost 6 bases, with 19 bases spanning the gap. CDR1 LNHDA and CDR2 SQIVND come from the germline V gene (reference sequence). This CDR3 spans 16 amino acids. CDR3 amino acids: CASSTKGKGRRQPQHF. The CDR3 DNA sequence: TGTGCCAGTAGTACGAAGGGTAAGGGGAGGCGTCAGCCCCAGCATTTT.

CDR3: CASSLRRGGENIQYF. CDR3 nucleotide sequence: TGTGCCAGCAGTTTACGCCGAGGGGGGGAAAACATTCAGTACTTC. The chain uses TRBV27 and TRBJ2-4; D is possibly TRBD2 (7 bases). V was shortened by 2 bases and J by 5 bases, with 13 bases between the two germline ends. Germline CDR1 and CDR2: MNHEY and SMNVEV (reference sequence). The CDR3 is 15 residues long.

V and J are TRBV4-2 and TRBJ1-4; no firm D call. Trimming removed 0 bases at V and 0 bases at J, with 8 bases between. The germline CDR1 and CDR2 sequences are LGHNA and YNFKEQ. The length of the CDR3 is 16 residues. This chain's CDR3 is CASSQDPDATNEKLFF. CDR3 in DNA: TGTGCCAGCAGCCAAGACCCGGACGCAACTAATGAAAAACTGTTTTTT.

The chain recombines TRBV5-4 with TRBJ2-7; 8 nucleotides align to TRBD2. Germline values: CDR1 SGHNT, CDR2 YYREEE (reference sequence). This CDR3 has 14 residues. With 4 bases clipped from V and 6 bases from J, the junction kept 9 bases outside the gene matches. CDR3 sequence: CASSTGLVAFEQYF. CDR3 coding DNA: TGTGCCAGCAGCACGGGACTAGTTGCTTTCGAGCAGTACTTC.

CDR3 in amino acids: CASSLGTVTNEKLFF. The CDR3, as DNA: TGCGCCAGCAGCTTAGGGACAGTGACAAATGAAAAACTGTTTTTT. The rearrangement uses TRBV5-1 and TRBJ1-4; 7 nucleotides align to TRBD1. V shed 2 bases, J shed 5 bases, and the junction held 6 bases outside the gene matches. The germline V gene has CDR1 SGHRS and CDR2 YFSETQ. The CDR3 totals 15 residues.

The chain carries TRBV4-1 and TRBJ2-1, with 8 bases aligning to TRBD2. The J segment lost 10 bases and the V segment lost 0 bases, leaving 14 bases of the junction unmatched. This CDR3 contains 17 residues. Germline-derived CDR1 and CDR2 are MGHRA and YSYEKL. The CDR3 here is CASSQEFGVRGGYEQFF. The DNA for the CDR3 is TGCGCCAGCAGCCAAGAATTTGGGGTCCGGGGGGGATACGAGCAGTTCTTC.

The CDR3 region has the DNA TGTGCCAGCAGTCCCCCGGCCAGGGGAGCTTTCTTT. Translating it yields CASSPPARGAFF. The V and J genes are TRBV28 and TRBJ1-1; maybe TRBD1 (6 bases). The CDR3 is 12 residues long. The germline V gene has CDR1 MDHEN and CDR2 SYDVKM. Between the trimmed V and J ends, which lost 5 bases and 10 bases, there was a span of 14 bases.

CDR3 loop: CASSYDTNDEAFF. The CDR3 DNA reads as TGTGCCAGCAGTTACGACACTAACGATGAAGCTTTCTTT. The chain is built from TRBV6-5 and TRBJ1-1; D gene unclear. The V end lost 2 bases, the J end lost 7 bases, and 11 bases lay between the germline ends. The germline gives CDR1 MNHEY, CDR2 SVGAGI. This CDR3 has 13 amino acids.

This clone has only a few counts. V usage is TRBV19 and J usage is TRBJ1-6, with TRBD1 as a possible D gene (6 bases). The CDR3 sequence is 16 residues long. Trimming left V 5 bases short and J 8 bases short, with 19 bases between. Germline CDR1 and CDR2: LNHDA and SQIVND (reference sequence). In DNA form, the CDR3 reads TGTGCCAGTAGTGTAAATACAGGGAGAGGGGATTCACCCCTCCACTTT. It encodes CASSVNTGRGDSPLHF.

The table lists this clone with a few counts. This chain uses TRBV21-1 with TRBJ2-5. TRBV21-1 is a listed pseudogene. This CDR3 region has 16 residues. The CDR3 spells CASSKKRGWVEETQYF. Written as DNA, the CDR3 is TGTGCCAGCAGCAAGAAGAGGGGATGGGTCGAGGAGACCCAGTACTTC.

This clone was found a few times. This chain connects TRBV7-9 to TRBJ2-7; D is undetermined. The CDR3 sequence is 14 residues long. CDR1 and CDR2 (germline): SEHNR, FQNEAQ (reference sequence). The V and J ends lost 3 bases and 2 bases respectively, with 11 bases between them. CDR3 amino acids: CASSFLGNPYEQYF. Written as DNA, the CDR3 is TGTGCCAGCAGCTTCTTAGGCAATCCCTACGAGCAGTACTTC.

CDR3 protein: CASSDSGTTGIQYF. In DNA, the CDR3 is TGTGCCAGCAGTGATTCCGGGACAACGGGCATTCAGTACTTC. The V call is TRBV6-4, the J call TRBJ2-4, with D tentatively TRBD1 (6 bases). The V end was cut by 3 bases, the J end by 9 bases, with 15 bases between. The CDR3 loop spans 14 amino acids. Germline CDR1 is MRHNA and CDR2 is SNTAGT.